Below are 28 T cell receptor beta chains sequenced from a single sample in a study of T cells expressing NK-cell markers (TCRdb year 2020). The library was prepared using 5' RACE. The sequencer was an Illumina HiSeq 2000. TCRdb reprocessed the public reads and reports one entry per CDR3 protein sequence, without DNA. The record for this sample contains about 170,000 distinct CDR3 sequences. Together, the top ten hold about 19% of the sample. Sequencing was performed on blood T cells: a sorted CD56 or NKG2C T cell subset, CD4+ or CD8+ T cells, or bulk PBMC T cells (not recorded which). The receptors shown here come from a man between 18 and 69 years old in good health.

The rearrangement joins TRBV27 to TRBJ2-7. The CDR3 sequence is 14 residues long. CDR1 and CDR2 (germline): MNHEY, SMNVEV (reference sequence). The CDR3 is CASSFGRGPYEQYF.

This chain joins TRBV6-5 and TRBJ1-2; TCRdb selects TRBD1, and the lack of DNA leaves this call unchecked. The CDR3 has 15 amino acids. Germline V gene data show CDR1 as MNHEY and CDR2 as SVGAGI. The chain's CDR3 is CASSYAGQGSYGYTF.

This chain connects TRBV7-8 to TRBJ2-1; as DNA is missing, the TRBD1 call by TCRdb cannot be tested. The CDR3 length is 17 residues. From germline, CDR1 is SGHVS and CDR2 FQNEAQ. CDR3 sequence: CASSPFEAPSSYNEQFF.

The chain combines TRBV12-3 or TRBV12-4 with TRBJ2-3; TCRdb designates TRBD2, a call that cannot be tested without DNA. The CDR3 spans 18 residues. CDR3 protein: CASSPAQNSGGDLDTQYF.

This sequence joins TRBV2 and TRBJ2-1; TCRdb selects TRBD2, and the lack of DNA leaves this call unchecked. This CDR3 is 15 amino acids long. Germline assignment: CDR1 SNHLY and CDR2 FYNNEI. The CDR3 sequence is CASSALAGGGNEQFF.

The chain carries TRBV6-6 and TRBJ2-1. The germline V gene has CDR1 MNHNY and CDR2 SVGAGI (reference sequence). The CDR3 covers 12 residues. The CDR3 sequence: CASSYTKYEQFF.

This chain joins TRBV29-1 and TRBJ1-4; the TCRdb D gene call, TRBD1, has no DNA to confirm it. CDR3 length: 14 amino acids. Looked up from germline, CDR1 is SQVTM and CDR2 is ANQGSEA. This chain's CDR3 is CSTRTGGEKEKLFF.

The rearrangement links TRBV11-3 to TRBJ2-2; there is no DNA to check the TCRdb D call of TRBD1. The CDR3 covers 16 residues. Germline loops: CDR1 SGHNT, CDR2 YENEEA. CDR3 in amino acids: CASSYSSGVYTGELFF.

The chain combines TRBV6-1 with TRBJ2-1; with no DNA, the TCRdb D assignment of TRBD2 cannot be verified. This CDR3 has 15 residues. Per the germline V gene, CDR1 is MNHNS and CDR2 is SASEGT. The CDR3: CATKWSGGALLEQFF.

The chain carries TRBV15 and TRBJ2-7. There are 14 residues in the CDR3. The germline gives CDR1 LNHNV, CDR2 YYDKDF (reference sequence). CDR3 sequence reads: CATSRRLSTYEQYF.

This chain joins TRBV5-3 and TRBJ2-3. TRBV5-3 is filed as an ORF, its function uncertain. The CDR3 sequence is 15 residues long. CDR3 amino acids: CARSSMRKRPDTQYF.

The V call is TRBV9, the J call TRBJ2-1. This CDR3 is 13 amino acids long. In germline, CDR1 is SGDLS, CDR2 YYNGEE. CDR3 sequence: CASSATFYNEQFF. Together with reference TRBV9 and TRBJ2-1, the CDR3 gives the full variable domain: DSGVTQTPKHLITATGQRVTLRCSPRSGDLSVYWYQQSLDQGLQFLIQYYNGEERAKGNILERFSAQQFPDLHSELNLSSLELGDSALYFCASSATFYNEQFFGPGTRLTVL.

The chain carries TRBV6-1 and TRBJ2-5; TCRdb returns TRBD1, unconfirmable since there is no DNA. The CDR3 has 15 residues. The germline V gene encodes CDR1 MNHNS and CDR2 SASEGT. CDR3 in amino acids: CASSESGGGQETQYF.

The CDR3 reads CASSVGTGGTEAFF. The chain carries TRBV11-3 and TRBJ1-1; TCRdb indicates TRBD1, and absent DNA this call remains unverified. Germline CDR1 is SGHNT and CDR2 is YENEEA. CDR3 length: 14 residues.

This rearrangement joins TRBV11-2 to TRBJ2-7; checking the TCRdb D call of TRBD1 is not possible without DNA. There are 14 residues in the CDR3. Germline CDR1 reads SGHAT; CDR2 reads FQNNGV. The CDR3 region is CASSLGVGEYEQYF.

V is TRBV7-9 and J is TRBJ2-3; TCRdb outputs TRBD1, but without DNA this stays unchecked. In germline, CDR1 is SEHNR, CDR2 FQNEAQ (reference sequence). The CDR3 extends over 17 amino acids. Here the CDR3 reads CASSPLRTGLRTDTQYF.

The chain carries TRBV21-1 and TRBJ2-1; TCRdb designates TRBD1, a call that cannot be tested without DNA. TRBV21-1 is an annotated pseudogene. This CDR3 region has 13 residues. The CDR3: CASRARGIGEQFF.

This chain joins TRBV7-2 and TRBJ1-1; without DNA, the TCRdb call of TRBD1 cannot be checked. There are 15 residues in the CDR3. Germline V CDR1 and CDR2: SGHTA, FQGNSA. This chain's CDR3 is CASSLKWTGVDEAFF.

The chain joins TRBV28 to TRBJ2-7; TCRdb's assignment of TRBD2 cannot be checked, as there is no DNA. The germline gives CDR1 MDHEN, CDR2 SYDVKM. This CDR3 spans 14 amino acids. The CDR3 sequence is CASSYRREITEQYF.

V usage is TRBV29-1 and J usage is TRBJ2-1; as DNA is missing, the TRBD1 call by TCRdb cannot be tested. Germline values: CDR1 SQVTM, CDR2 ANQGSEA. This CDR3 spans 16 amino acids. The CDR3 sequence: CSVEGWDTGSYNEQFF.

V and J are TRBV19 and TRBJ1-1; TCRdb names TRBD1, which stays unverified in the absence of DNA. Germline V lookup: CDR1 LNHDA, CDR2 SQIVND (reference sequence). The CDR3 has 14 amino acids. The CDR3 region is CASIPTGTLPEAFF.

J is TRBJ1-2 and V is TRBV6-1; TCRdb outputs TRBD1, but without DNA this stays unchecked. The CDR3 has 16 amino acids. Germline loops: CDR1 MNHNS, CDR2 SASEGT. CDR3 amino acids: CASSQGTVFSNYGYTF.

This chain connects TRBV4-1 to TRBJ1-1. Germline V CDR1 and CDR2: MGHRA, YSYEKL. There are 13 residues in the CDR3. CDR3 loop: CASSQGQNTEAFF.

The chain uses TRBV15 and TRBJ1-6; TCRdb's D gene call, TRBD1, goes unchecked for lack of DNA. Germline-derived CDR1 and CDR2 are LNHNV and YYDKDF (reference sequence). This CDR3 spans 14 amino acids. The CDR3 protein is CATSLGQGHSPLHF.

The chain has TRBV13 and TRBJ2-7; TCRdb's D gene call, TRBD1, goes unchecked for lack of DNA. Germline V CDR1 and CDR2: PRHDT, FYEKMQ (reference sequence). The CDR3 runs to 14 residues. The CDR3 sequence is CASSLSPGNYEQYF.

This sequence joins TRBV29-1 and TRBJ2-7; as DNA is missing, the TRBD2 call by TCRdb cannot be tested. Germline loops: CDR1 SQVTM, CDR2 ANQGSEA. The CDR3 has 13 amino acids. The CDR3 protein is CSASVGLLYEQYF.

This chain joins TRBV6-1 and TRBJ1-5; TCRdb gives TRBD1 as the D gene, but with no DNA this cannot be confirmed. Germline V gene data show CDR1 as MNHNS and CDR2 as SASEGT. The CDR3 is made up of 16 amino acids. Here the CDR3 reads CASSVAGTGSDQPQHF.

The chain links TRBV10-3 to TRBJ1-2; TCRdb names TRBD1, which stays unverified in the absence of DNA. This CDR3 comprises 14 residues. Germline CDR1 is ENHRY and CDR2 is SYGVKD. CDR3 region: CAIRGDGFLDGYTF.